These 3 T cell receptor beta chains were sequenced from one sample in a study of blood T cell repertoires in COVID-19. Sequenced by immunoSEQ multiplex PCR; TCRdb stores in-frame clones only, minus some. Among 85,000 to 95,000 clones listed, less than 90% were seen once. Sequenced: peripheral blood. The receptors originated from a woman of 80 years or more with acute or convalescent COVID-19.

On this clone: Other nucleotide sequences in the sample specify the same CDR3. The CDR3 DNA reads TGTGCCAGCAGCGTAGGCGGACTCTCCTACAATGAGCAGTTCTTC. It encodes CASSVGGLSYNEQFF. The genes are TRBV9 and TRBJ2-1; perhaps TRBD2 as D (5 bases). V lost 0 bases and J 0 bases, leaving 7 bases between the germline ends. The CDR3 is 15 amino acids. Germline lookup yields CDR1 SGDLS and CDR2 YYNGEE.

This clone was counted between two and nine times. The rearrangement links TRBV28 to TRBJ1-5, with D perhaps TRBD1 (5 bases). The CDR3 has 15 residues. Between the trimmed V and J ends, which lost 5 bases and 0 bases, there was a span of 11 bases. In germline, CDR1 is MDHEN, CDR2 SYDVKM. CDR3 protein: CASSRRVYSNQPQHF. For the CDR3, the DNA is TGTGCCAGCAGTCGCAGGGTTTATAGCAATCAGCCCCAGCATTTT.

V and J are TRBV15 and TRBJ1-4; D is possibly TRBD1 (6 bases). The CDR3 is made up of 16 amino acids. Looked up from germline, CDR1 is LNHNV and CDR2 is YYDKDF (reference sequence). V was cut by 4 bases and J by 0 bases, with 12 bases left in between. The CDR3 DNA follows: TGTGCCACCAGCACCGGGACATATGCAACTAATGAAAAACTGTTTTTT. Translated: CATSTGTYATNEKLFF.